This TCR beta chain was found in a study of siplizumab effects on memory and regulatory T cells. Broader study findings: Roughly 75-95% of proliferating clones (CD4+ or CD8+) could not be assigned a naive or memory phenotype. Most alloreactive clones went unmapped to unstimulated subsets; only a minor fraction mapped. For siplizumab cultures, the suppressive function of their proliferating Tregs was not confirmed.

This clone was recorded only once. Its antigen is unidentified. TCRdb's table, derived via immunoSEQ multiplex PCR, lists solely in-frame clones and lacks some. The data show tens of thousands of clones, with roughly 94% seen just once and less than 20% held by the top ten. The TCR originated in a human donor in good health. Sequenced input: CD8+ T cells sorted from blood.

The CDR3 spells CASSTRQELNTEAFF. CDR3 in DNA: TGTGCCAGTAGTACAAGACAGGAGTTGAACACTGAAGCTTTCTTT. This sequence joins TRBV19 and TRBJ1-1; D might be TRBD1 (6 bases). Germline V gene data show CDR1 as LNHDA and CDR2 as SQIVND (reference sequence). V lost 4 bases and J 0 bases, leaving 12 bases between the germline ends. The CDR3 length is 15 residues.